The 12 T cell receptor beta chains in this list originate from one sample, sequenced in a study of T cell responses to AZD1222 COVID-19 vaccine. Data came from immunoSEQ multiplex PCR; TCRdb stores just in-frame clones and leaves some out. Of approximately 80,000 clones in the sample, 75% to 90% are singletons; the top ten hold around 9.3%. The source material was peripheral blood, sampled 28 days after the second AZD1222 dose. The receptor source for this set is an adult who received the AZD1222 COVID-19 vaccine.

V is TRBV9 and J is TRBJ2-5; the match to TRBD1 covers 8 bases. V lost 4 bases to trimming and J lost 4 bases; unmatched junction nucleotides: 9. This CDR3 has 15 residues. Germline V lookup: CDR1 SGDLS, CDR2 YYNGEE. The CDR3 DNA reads TGTGCCAGCAGCCCCGGACAGGGTTTTTCAGAGACCCAGTACTTC. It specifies CASSPGQGFSETQYF.

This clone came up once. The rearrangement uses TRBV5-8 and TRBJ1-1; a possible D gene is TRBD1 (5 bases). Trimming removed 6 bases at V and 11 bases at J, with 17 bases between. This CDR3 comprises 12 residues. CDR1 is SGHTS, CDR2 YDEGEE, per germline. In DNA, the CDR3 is TGTGCCAGCACCCTTAGGGTGGGGGAGGCTTTCTTT. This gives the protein CASTLRVGEAFF.

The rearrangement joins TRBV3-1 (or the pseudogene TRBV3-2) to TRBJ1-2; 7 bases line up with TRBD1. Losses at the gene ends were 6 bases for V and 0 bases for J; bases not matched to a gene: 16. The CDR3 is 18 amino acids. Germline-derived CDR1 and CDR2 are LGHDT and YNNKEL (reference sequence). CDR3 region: CASRNRAGTAEANYGYTF. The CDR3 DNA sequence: TGTGCCAGCAGGAACAGGGCGGGGACAGCAGAAGCTAACTATGGCTACACCTTC.

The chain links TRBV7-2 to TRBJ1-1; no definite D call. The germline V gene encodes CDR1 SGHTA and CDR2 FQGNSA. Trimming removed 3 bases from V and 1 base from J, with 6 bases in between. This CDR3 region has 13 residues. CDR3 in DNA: TGTGCCAGCAGCTTGGGGTGGAACACTGAAGCTTTCTTT. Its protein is CASSLGWNTEAFF.

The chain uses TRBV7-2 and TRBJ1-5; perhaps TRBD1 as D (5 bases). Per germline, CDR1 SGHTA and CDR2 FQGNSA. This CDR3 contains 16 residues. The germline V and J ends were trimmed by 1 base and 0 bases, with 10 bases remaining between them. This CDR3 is CASSLGDGYSNQPQHF. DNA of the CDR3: TGTGCCAGCAGCTTAGGGGACGGTTATAGCAATCAGCCCCAGCATTTT.

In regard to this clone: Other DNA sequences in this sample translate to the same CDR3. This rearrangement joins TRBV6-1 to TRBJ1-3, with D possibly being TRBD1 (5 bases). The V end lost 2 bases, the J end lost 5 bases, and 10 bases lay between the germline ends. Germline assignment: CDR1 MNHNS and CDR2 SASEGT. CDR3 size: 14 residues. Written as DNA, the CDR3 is TGTGCCAGCAGTGAAATTCAGGGTAGAAACACCATATATTTT. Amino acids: CASSEIQGRNTIYF.

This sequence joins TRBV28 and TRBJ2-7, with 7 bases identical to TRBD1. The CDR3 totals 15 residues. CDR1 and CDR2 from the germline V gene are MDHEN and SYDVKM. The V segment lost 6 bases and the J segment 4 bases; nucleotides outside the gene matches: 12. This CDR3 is CASSSTGTAEYEQYF. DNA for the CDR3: TGTGCCAGCAGCTCCACCGGGACAGCTGAATACGAGCAGTACTTC.

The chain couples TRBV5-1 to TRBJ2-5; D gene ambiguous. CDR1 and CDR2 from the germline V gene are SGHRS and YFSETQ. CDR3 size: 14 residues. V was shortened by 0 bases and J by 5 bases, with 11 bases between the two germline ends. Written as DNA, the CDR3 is TGCGCCAGCAGCTTGGCAGCGCTCTGGGAGACCCAGTACTTC. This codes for CASSLAALWETQYF.

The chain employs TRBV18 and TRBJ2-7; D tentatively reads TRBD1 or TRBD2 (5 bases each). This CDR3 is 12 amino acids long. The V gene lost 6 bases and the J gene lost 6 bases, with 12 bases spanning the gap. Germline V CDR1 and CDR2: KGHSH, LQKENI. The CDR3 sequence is CASSMRDREQYF. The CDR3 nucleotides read TGTGCCAGCTCGATGAGGGACCGCGAGCAGTACTTC. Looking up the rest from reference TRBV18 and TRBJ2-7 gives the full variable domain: NAGVMQNPRHLVRRRGQEARLRCSPMKGHSHVYWYRQLPEEGLKFMVYLQKENIIDESGMPKERFSAEFPKEGPSILRIQQVVRGDSAAYFCASSMRDREQYFGPGTRLTVT.

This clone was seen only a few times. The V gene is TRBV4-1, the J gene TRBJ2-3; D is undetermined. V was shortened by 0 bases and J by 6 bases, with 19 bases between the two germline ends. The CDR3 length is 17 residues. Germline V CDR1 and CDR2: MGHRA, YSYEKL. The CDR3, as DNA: TGCGCCAGCAGCCAAGATCGCCCGGGCACAGCTGAGGATACGCAGTATTTT. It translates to CASSQDRPGTAEDTQYF.

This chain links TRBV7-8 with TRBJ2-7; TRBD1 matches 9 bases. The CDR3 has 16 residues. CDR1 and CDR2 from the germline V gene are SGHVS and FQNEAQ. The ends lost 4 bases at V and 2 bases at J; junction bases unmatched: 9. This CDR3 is CASSSRGQGPTYEQYF. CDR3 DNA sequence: TGTGCCAGCAGCTCCAGGGGACAGGGACCAACCTACGAGCAGTACTTC.

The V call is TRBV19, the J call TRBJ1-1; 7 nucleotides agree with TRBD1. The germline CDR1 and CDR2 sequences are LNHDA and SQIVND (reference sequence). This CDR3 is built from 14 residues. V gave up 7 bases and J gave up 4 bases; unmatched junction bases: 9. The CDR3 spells CASTTTGSVTEAFF. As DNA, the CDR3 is TGTGCCAGTACCACGACAGGGTCGGTCACTGAAGCTTTCTTT.